These 17 T cell receptor beta chains came from one sample sequenced in a study of CD8+ T cells in alopecia areata. Treatment of the sample: oral pan-JAK inhibitor, 5-10 mg twice daily. Extracted RNA was reverse transcribed, and the resulting cDNA served as sequencing template. Data came from immunoSEQ multiplex PCR; TCRdb stores just in-frame clones and leaves some out. The data contain roughly 100,000 clones, 70% to 90% of them singletons. Material: CD8+ T cells sorted from blood, obtained at approximately week 31, from a patient treated with tofacitinib. All receptors derive from a human donor with alopecia areata.

This rearrangement joins TRBV7-3 to TRBJ1-2; D uncertain. Germline V gene sequence: CDR1 SGHTA, CDR2 FQGTGA. The CDR3 runs 16 residues. The V end lost 2 bases, the J end lost 4 bases, and 17 bases lay between the germline ends. This CDR3 reads CASSLAGPAGGYGYTF. The CDR3 DNA is TGTGCCAGCAGCTTAGCCGGACCAGCCGGAGGCTATGGCTACACCTTC.

V usage is TRBV2 and J usage is TRBJ2-2; 7 bases are shared with TRBD2. The CDR3 runs to 15 residues. From germline, CDR1 is SNHLY and CDR2 FYNNEI. The junction had 6 bases not matched to a gene; V was cut back by 8 bases and J by 0 bases. The CDR3 protein is CASLLLAANTGELFF. DNA of the CDR3: TGTGCCAGCCTGTTGCTAGCGGCGAACACCGGGGAGCTGTTTTTT.

The rearrangement joins TRBV7-9 to TRBJ2-5; D is uncertain. Germline CDR1 SEHNR, CDR2 FQNEAQ (reference sequence). The CDR3 loop spans 15 amino acids. V lost 4 bases to trimming and J lost 4 bases, with 16 bases between them. CDR3: CASSSPTRFGETQYF. CDR3 sequence (DNA): TGTGCCAGCAGCTCGCCGACAAGATTCGGAGAGACCCAGTACTTC.

The CDR3 coding sequence is TGTGCCAGCAGTTACGCCGCACAGGGAGGTTACGAGCAGTACTTC. The encoded protein is CASSYAAQGGYEQYF. This rearrangement joins TRBV6-6 to TRBJ2-7; D assignment may be TRBD1 or TRBD2 (6 bases each). Trimming removed 2 bases at V and 4 bases at J, with 15 bases between. The CDR3 runs to 15 residues. Germline V gives CDR1 MNHNY, CDR2 SVGAGI (reference sequence).

V and J are TRBV14 and TRBJ1-1, with D possibly TRBD1 on 5 matching bases. The CDR3 is made up of 13 amino acids. Germline CDR1 reads SGHDN; CDR2 reads FVKESK. Trimming pared 1 base from V and 5 bases from J, leaving 8 bases between. The CDR3 nucleotides are TGTGCCAGCAGCCAAGTCCGGGGGACTGAAGCTTTCTTT. Its protein product is CASSQVRGTEAFF.

In the case of this clone: The same CDR3 arises from other DNA sequences in this sample as well. The V gene is TRBV29-1, the J gene TRBJ2-1; 7 nucleotides line up with TRBD1. CDR1 is SQVTM, CDR2 ANQGSEA, per germline. Germline trimming cut 5 bases from V and 2 bases from J; bases unmatched to any gene: 9. The CDR3 contains 15 residues. CDR3 bases: TGCAGCGTTAGGTCGGGTGGGACAGCCTACAATGAGCAGTTCTTC. It encodes CSVRSGGTAYNEQFF.

The chain combines TRBV4-1 with TRBJ1-1; 8 nucleotides match TRBD1. V dropped 3 bases and J dropped 3; count of bases not matched to a gene: 6. The CDR3 has 15 residues. CDR1 is MGHRA, CDR2 YSYEKL, per germline. CDR3 nucleotide sequence: TGCGCCAGCAGCCATCCTCAGGGGGCGGACACTGAAGCTTTCTTT. Its protein product is CASSHPQGADTEAFF.

V and J are TRBV7-9 and TRBJ2-7; 9 positions agree with TRBD1. The V and J ends lost 1 base and 3 bases, in that order; junction bases with no gene match: 4. The germline V gene has CDR1 SEHNR and CDR2 FQNEAQ (reference sequence). This CDR3 contains 15 residues. The CDR3 DNA sequence: TGTGCCAGCAGCTTAGGACCGGGACAGGGCTACGAGCAGTACTTC. Translated, it gives CASSLGPGQGYEQYF.

The chain combines TRBV11-2 with TRBJ2-3; the match to TRBD1 covers 8 bases. Trimming took 1 base from V and 6 from J; bases not matched to a gene: 6. Per germline, CDR1 SGHAT and CDR2 FQNNGV. CDR3 size: 15 residues. DNA of the CDR3: TGTGCCAGCAGCTTAGGGCAGGGGGCTTGGGATACGCAGTATTTT. Protein product: CASSLGQGAWDTQYF.

This rearrangement joins TRBV9 to TRBJ2-2, with D unresolved. Germline CDR1 is SGDLS and CDR2 is YYNGEE. The ends were cut back, 4 bases at V and 0 bases at J, with 4 bases in the middle. This CDR3 is 13 amino acids long. The CDR3 sequence is CASSNPNTGELFF. In nucleotides, the CDR3 is TGTGCCAGCAGCAATCCGAACACCGGGGAGCTGTTTTTT.

The chain carries TRBV25-1 and TRBJ2-3, with a possible D match to TRBD1 (5 bases). V shed 1 base and J shed 12 bases, with 17 bases lying between them. The CDR3 is made up of 14 amino acids. Germline CDR1 and CDR2: MGHDK and SYGVNS. The CDR3 protein is CASSEFLGPSSQYF. The CDR3 DNA is TGTGCCAGCAGTGAATTTCTGGGGCCTTCTTCTCAGTATTTT.

The rearrangement joins TRBV4-1 to TRBJ2-7, with a weak D call TRBD1 (5 bases). Germline V gene data show CDR1 as MGHRA and CDR2 as YSYEKL. This CDR3 spans 14 amino acids. The V end was cut by 4 bases, the J end by 0 bases, with 10 bases between. CDR3 sequence (DNA): TGCGCCAGCAGCCTCAGGGTTAGCTCCTACGAGCAGTACTTC. It yields the protein CASSLRVSSYEQYF.

This chain uses TRBV7-9 with TRBJ2-2; 10 nucleotides line up with TRBD1. After removal of 4 bases from V and 1 base from J, the junction contained 12 bases not matched to a gene. The CDR3 runs to 19 residues. Germline assignment: CDR1 SEHNR and CDR2 FQNEAQ (reference sequence). CDR3 nucleotides: TGTGCCAGCAGCTACCAGGGACAGGGGTCCCGTATGAACACCGGGGAGCTGTTTTTT. It codes for CASSYQGQGSRMNTGELFF.

About this clone: Other DNA sequences in this specimen translate into the identical CDR3. The genes are TRBV4-1 and TRBJ2-7; TRBD1 matches at 10 bases. This CDR3 contains 15 residues. Germline V lookup: CDR1 MGHRA, CDR2 YSYEKL. Trimming removed 1 base from V and 0 bases from J; junction bases left unmatched: 0. CDR3 amino acids: CASSQGDRGSYEQYF. CDR3 DNA: TGCGCCAGCAGCCAAGGGGACAGGGGCTCCTACGAGCAGTACTTC.

The CDR3 bases are TGTGCCAGCAGTTTAGAGGCATCTGGGTACTATGGCTACACCTTC. The encoded protein is CASSLEASGYYGYTF. This sequence joins TRBV27 and TRBJ1-2; no firm D call. The CDR3 consists of 15 residues. Germline-derived CDR1 and CDR2 are MNHEY and SMNVEV (reference sequence). Trimming stripped 2 bases from V and 3 bases from J, with 13 bases between.

The chain is built from TRBV11-2 and TRBJ2-7; 7 nucleotides match TRBD1. Germline V gene data show CDR1 as SGHAT and CDR2 as FQNNGV. V dropped 1 base and J dropped 6; count of bases not matched to a gene: 3. This CDR3 comprises 13 residues. CDR3 region: CASSLGQGAEQYF. CDR3 sequence (DNA): TGTGCCAGCAGCTTAGGACAGGGAGCCGAGCAGTACTTC. The full variable domain, in which reference TRBV11-2 and TRBJ2-7 provide the parts outside the CDR3, is EAGVAQSPRYKIIEKRQSVAFWCNPISGHATLYWYQQILGQGPKLLIQFQNNGVVDDSQLPKDRFSAERLKGVDSTLKIQPAKLEDSAVYLCASSLGQGAEQYFGPGTRLTVT.

The rearrangement joins TRBV6-5 to TRBJ2-3; 7 bases are shared with TRBD2. The CDR3 runs 12 residues. The J segment lost 4 bases and the V segment lost 8 bases, leaving 3 bases of the junction unmatched. Looked up from germline, CDR1 is MNHEY and CDR2 is SVGAGI. This CDR3 reads CASGGGADTQYF. CDR3 bases: TGTGCCAGCGGCGGGGGAGCAGATACGCAGTATTTT.